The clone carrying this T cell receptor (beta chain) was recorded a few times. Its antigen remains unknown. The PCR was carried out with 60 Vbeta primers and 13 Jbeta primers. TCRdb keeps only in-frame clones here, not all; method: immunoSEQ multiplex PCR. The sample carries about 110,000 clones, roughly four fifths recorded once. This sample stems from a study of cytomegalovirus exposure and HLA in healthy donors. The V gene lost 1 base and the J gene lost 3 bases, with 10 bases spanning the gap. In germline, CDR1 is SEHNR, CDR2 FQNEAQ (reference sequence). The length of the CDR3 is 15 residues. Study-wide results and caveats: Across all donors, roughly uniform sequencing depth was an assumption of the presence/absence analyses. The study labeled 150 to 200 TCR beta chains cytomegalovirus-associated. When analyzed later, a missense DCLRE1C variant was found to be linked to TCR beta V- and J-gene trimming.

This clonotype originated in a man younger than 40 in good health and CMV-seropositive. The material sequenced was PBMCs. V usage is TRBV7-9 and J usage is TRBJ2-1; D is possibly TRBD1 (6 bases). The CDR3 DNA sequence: TGTGCCAGCAGCTTAGACAGGGCGAACTACAATGAGCAGTTCTTC. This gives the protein CASSLDRANYNEQFF.